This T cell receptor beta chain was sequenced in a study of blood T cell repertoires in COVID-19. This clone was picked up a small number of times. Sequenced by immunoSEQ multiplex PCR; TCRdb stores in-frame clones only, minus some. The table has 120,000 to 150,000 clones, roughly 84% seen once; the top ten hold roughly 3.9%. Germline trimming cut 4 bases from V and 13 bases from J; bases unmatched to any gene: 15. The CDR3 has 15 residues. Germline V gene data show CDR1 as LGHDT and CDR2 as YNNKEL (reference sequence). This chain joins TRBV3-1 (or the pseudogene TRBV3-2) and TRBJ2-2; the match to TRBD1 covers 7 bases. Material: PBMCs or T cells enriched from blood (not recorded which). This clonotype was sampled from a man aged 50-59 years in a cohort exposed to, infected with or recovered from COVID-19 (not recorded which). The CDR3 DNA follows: TGTGCCAGCAGCCCGGGACAGCTTACGCCGGGTGGGCTGTTTTTT. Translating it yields CASSPGQLTPGGLFF.